This T cell receptor beta chain appears in the sequencing data of a study of identical twins. There are many counts of this clonotype. Trimming removed 7 bases from V and 9 bases from J, with 13 bases in between. This CDR3 is built from 11 residues. Germline CDR1 is MNHNY and CDR2 is SVGAGI (reference sequence). TCRdb re-called the 5' RACE reads through MiXCR, storing one row per CDR3 protein. Of about 690,000 distinct CDR3 sequences in the sample, 6.1% were seen once. This receptor was identified in a man between 18 and 29 years old in good health. Material for sequencing was naive T cells sorted from blood. This chain uses TRBV6-6 with TRBJ2-7, with D perhaps assigned TRBD1 or TRBD2 (5 bases each). CDR3 loop: CASMRGRGQYF. CDR3 sequence (DNA): TGTGCCAGCATGAGGGGAAGAGGGCAGTACTTC.